This T cell receptor delta chain comes out of a study of gamma-delta T cells after stem cell transplantation. TCRdb used CATT to re-call clones from the RT-PCR reads. The table records 1,500 to 2,000 delta-chain clones, more than 7.5% of them present only once. This clone turned up a few times. A read error is possible here, since a much larger clone lies one base away. Other nucleotide sequences in the sample specify the same CDR3. The CDR3 is made up of 16 amino acids. Germline CDR1 and CDR2: GEAIGNYY and EKD. Unmatched junction bases numbered 8, after V lost 3 bases and J lost 2 bases. The receptor was derived from a human donor. It is not recorded whose cells these are; they may come from a transplant donor. The chain employs TRDV2 and TRDJ1; TRDD3 aligns across 10 bases. The sequencing input was gamma-delta T cells. CDR3 loop: CACDFTGGSRTDKLIF. The CDR3 nucleotides are TGTGCCTGTGACTTTACTGGGGGATCCAGAACCGATAAACTCATCTTT.